This TCR beta chain was profiled in a study of cytomegalovirus exposure and HLA in healthy donors. TCRdb keeps only in-frame clones here, not all; method: immunoSEQ multiplex PCR. The repertoire includes 160,000 or so clones, about 85% of them detected once, and approximately 2.4% sits in the top ten. This CDR3 contains 18 residues. V dropped 0 bases and J dropped 4; count of bases not matched to a gene: 10. Germline lookup yields CDR1 MGHRA and CDR2 YSYEKL. This TCR was recovered from a young man in good health and CMV-seropositive. The chain employs TRBV4-1 and TRBJ2-3; 10 bases align to TRBD2. Sequencing was performed on PBMCs. The CDR3 DNA reads TGCGCCAGCAGCCAAGATGGCTCAAGCGGGGGGGCCGCAGATACGCAGTATTTT. Translating it yields CASSQDGSSGGAADTQYF.